These 2 T cell receptor beta chains were sequenced from one sample in a study of beta chain features in type 1 diabetes. What was sequenced were expressed TCRB transcripts, since all of the isolated RNA had been reverse transcribed. TCRdb's table, derived via immunoSEQ multiplex PCR, lists solely in-frame clones and lacks some. The repertoire holds 300,000 to 450,000 clones, with roughly 21% as singletons. Sequencing was performed on naive CD4+ T cells from blood. The receptors were sampled from a woman aged 18-29 years in good health.

The genes are TRBV2 and TRBJ2-3; D is undetermined. Germline CDR1 reads SNHLY; CDR2 reads FYNNEI. Trimming pared 5 bases from V and 1 base from J, leaving 13 bases between. CDR3 size: 15 residues. CDR3 sequence (DNA): TGTGCCAGCAGTAGTTCGGGTTTCGGCACAGATACGCAGTATTTT. Translation: CASSSSGFGTDTQYF. Based on the CDR3 plus reference TRBV2 and TRBJ2-3, the full variable domain is EPEVTQTPSHQVTQMGQEVILRCVPISNHLYFYWYRQILGQKVEFLVSFYNNEISEKSEIFDDQFSVERPDGSNFTLKIRSTKLEDSAMYFCASSSSGFGTDTQYFGPGTRLTVL.

This clone turned up a few times. The CDR3 DNA reads as TGTGCCAGCAGTCTAACGGTCGCGAACACCGGGGAGCTGTTTTTT. It specifies CASSLTVANTGELFF. The rearrangement joins TRBV25-1 to TRBJ2-2; D gene unclear. The CDR3 is 15 residues long. Germline-derived CDR1 and CDR2 are MGHDK and SYGVNS. The V end lost 5 bases, the J end lost 0 bases, and 10 bases lay between the germline ends.